This entry describes one T cell receptor (beta chain). The antigen it binds to is not known. One base away there is no much larger clone; base qualities are not given. These data are taken from a study of CD8+CD57+ T cells in acquired aplastic anemia (dated by TCRdb to 2016 to 2018). At the level of the whole study: Extracted DNA from sorted CD4+ and CD8+ cells averaged about 3.4 ug, ranging from about 0.17 to 27.4 ug. Healthy donor samples averaged approximately 10 million reads for CD4+ and about 11 million for CD8+ cells.

Genomic DNA was used as template for profiling of TCR beta VDJ combinations and CDR3 sequences. An Illumina HiSeq 2000 was the platform used for TCR repertoire sequencing. The original pipeline was this. TRBV/TRBJ rearrangement plots, CDR3 size and DJ length profiles, and Simpson's diversity index were used to assess repertoires. Whichever DNA sequence was most abundant in the deep sequencing data was defined as the immunodominant clone. CDR3 amino acid sequences were checked for sharing between subjects and were compared against published repertoires and the VDJdb database. Using fastp trimming at Q25 and MiXCR clonotype assembly, TCRdb reanalyzed the public sequencing data and kept in-frame beta chains. Records with the same CDR3 protein are collapsed into one entry carrying the most frequent genes and DNA. In this record, the V and J calls reflect TCRdb's handling and not the investigators' own analysis. For this sample there are about 160,000 distinct CDR3 sequences; around 45% appear just once. The ten largest clones capture under 1.2% of the sample.

In the study, sorted CD4+ and CD8+ blood T cells from patients with severe aplastic anemia and from healthy subjects underwent deep sequencing of TCR repertoires. Ficoll-Paque density gradient centrifugation was used to isolate peripheral blood mononuclear cells. Before DNA was extracted, CD4+ and CD8+ T cells were sorted using either FACS or magnetic beads. The CDR3 starts with the cysteine, ends with the phenylalanine, and has 15 residues. The kept DNA is CDR3 alone, 45 bases in frame from the first base. V is trimmed back by 7 bases and J by 3 bases, and the junction contains 9 bases that no gene match accounts for. For CDR1 and CDR2, the germline V gene lists SQVTM and ANQGSEA. Here is what the overall study found, with its caveats: About 29 CD8+ CDR3 sequences were found to be shared between patients and controls, but these sequences appeared to be highly expressed in patients and within the immunodominant clones of the patients. Patients and healthy controls showed no significant difference in CD8+ Simpson's diversity (P=0.060).

The specimen was sorted CD4+, CD8+, or CD8+CD57+ T cells (not recorded which) from PBMCs. The sequence is built from TRBV29-1 and TRBJ1-1, with TRBD1 matching 12 junction bases. The TCR sequence derives from a human donor in good health. The CDR3 here reads CSGTGTGGADTEAFF. The nucleotide sequence reads TGCAGCGGTACTGGGACAGGGGGCGCCGACACTGAAGCTTTCTTT.